This is a list of T cell receptor beta chains from one sample in a study of T cells in Graves' hyperthyroidism and ophthalmopathy. TCRdb processed the multiplex PCR reads anew with MiXCR; each CDR3 protein has one entry. The table has approximately 400,000 distinct CDR3 sequences, more than 11% seen once. The sequenced sample was blood. These receptors were collected from a woman aged 55 to 70 with Graves' hyperthyroidism. The CDR3 runs from the conserved cysteine through the conserved F or W. A D gene is named only where the DNA matches it firmly. Rows give clone size only sometimes, using once, few, many, or a class for an expanded clone.

J gene,D gene,V gene,clone size,CDR3 DNA,CDR3 protein
TRBJ2-3,-,TRBV5-1,many,TGCGCCAGCAGCTTGCCGAACAGGGTTGCAGATACGCAGTATTTT,CASSLPNRVADTQYF
TRBJ2-2,-,TRBV19,-,TGTGCCAGTCGGACCCCCCTCAGGAGCGGGGAGCTGTTTTTT,CASRTPLRSGELFF
TRBJ2-3,-,TRBV5-1,-,TGCGCCAGCAGCCTGTCCCGATTCACAGATACGCAGTATTTT,CASSLSRFTDTQYF
TRBJ1-2,TRBD1,TRBV28,many,TGTGCCAGCAGTCCGGGGGACAGGCGAAACTATGGCTACACCTTC,CASSPGDRRNYGYTF
TRBJ1-5,TRBD1,TRBV28,many,TGTGCCAGCAGCTCCCTCCCAGGGGGGTTTCGCAATCAGCCCCAGCATTTT,CASSSLPGGFRNQPQHF
TRBJ1-5,TRBD1,TRBV20-1,many,TGCAGTGCTAGAACTTACGACAGGGATGGACAGCCCCAGCATTTT,CSARTYDRDGQPQHF
TRBJ1-1,-,TRBV6-6,many,TGTGCCAGCAGTTACTCGAGACAGCCACCGAACACTGAAGCTTTCTTT,CASSYSRQPPNTEAFF
TRBJ2-7,TRBD2,TRBV5-1,many,TGCGCCAGCAGCTCGACTAGCGGGAGCTCCGAGCAGTACTTC,CASSSTSGSSEQYF
TRBJ2-1,TRBD1,TRBV5-1,-,TGCGCCAGCAGCTTGCATAGGACAGGGACTGCCTACAATGAGCAGTTCTTC,CASSLHRTGTAYNEQFF
TRBJ2-7,TRBD1,TRBV6-6,many,TGTGCCAGCAGTTACTCGTTGGGACAGGGGAACGAGCAGTACTTC,CASSYSLGQGNEQYF
TRBJ2-1,-,TRBV13,few,TGTGCCAGCAGCGCCGTGGGGCCGCAGTTCTTC,CASSAVGPQFF
TRBJ1-3,-,TRBV11-2,many,TGTGCCAGCAGCCCCACGGGGATTTTAAACACCATATATTTT,CASSPTGILNTIYF
TRBJ2-7,-,TRBV20-1,many,TGCAGTGCTAGAGTGGCCGGTTCCTACGAGCAGTACTTC,CSARVAGSYEQYF
TRBJ2-7,-,TRBV7-2,few,TGTGCCAGCAGCAACAGGGACCTCTCTCTAGGTGTGCAGTACTTC,CASSNRDLSLGVQYF
TRBJ1-4,-,TRBV2,many,TGTGCCAGCAGCGACGAGGTGGGAAAACTGTTTTTT,CASSDEVGKLFF
TRBJ2-7,-,TRBV6-2/TRBV6-3,-,TGTGCCAGCAGTGGGTCGCCGCCGCCTCCCTTCGAGCAGTACTTC,CASSGSPPPPFEQYF
TRBJ2-3,-,TRBV5-1,many,TGCGCCAGCAGCCTCCGCTTAAGAGGAGATACGCAGTATTTT,CASSLRLRGDTQYF
TRBJ1-1,-,TRBV9,-,TGTGCCAGCAGAGGAGGGGGGGCGGGCACTGAAGCTTTCTTT,CASRGGGAGTEAFF